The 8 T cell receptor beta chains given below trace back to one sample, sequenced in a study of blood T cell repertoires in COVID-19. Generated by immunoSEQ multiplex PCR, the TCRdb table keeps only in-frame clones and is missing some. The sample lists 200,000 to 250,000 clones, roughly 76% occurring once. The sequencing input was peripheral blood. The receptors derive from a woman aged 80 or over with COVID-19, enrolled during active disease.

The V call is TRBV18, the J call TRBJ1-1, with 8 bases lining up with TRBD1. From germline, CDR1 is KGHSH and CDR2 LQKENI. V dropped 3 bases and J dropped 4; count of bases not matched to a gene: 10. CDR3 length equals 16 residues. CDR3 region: CASSPNSGGWTTEAFF. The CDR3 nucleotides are TGTGCCAGCTCACCTAATTCAGGGGGCTGGACCACTGAAGCTTTCTTT.

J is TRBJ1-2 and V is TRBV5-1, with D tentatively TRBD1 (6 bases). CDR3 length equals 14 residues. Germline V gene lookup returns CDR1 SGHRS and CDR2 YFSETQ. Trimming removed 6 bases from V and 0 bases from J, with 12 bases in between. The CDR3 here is CASTSTGPNYGYTF. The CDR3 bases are TGCGCCAGCACCTCTACAGGGCCTAACTATGGCTACACCTTC.

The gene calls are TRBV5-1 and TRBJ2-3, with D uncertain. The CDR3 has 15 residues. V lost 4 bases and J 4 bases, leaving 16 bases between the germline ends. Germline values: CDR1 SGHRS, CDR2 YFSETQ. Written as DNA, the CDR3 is TGCGCCAGCAGCGTCTTAAGCCCCCCGGCAGATACGCAGTATTTT. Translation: CASSVLSPPADTQYF.

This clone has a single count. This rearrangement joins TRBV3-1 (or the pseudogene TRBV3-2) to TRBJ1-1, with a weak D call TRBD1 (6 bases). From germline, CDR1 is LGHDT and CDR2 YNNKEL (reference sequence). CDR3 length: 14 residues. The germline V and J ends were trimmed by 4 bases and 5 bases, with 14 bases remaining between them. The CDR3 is CASSLAGVETEAFF. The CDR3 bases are TGTGCCAGCAGCCTAGCAGGGGTTGAAACTGAAGCTTTCTTT.

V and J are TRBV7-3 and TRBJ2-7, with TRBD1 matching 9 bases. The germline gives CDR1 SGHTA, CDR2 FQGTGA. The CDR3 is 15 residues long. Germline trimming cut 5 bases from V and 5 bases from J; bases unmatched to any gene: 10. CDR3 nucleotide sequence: TGTGCCAGCAGCCAAGGGACAGGGTTTACGGACGAGCAGTACTTC. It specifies CASSQGTGFTDEQYF. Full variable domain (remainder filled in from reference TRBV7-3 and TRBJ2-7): GAGVSQTPSNKVTEKGKYVELRCDPISGHTALYWYRQSLGQGPEFLIYFQGTGAADDSGLPNDRFFAVRPEGSVSTLKIQRTERGDSAVYLCASSQGTGFTDEQYFGPGTRLTVT.

The CDR3 here is CASSSTSGSQAGQFF. The CDR3 region has the DNA TGCGCCAGCAGCTCGACTAGCGGGAGTCAGGCGGGGCAGTTCTTC. V is TRBV5-1 and J is TRBJ2-1, with TRBD2 matching 12 bases. Germline values: CDR1 SGHRS, CDR2 YFSETQ. The CDR3 runs to 15 residues. Trimming removed 3 bases from V and 12 bases from J; junction bases left unmatched: 10. The entire variable domain, with the rest obtained from reference TRBV5-1 and TRBJ2-1, is as follows: KAGVTQTPRYLIKTRGQQVTLSCSPISGHRSVSWYQQTPGQGLQFLFEYFSETQRNKGNFPGRFSGRQFSNSRSEMNVSTLELGDSALYLCASSSTSGSQAGQFFGPGTRLTVL.

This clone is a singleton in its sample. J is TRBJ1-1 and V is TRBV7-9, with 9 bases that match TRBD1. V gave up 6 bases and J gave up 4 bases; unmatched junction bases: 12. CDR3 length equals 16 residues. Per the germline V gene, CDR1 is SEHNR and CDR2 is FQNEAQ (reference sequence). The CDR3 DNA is TGTGCCAGCAGACTGCCCGACAGGGGGGAGAGCACTGAAGCTTTCTTT. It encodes CASRLPDRGESTEAFF.

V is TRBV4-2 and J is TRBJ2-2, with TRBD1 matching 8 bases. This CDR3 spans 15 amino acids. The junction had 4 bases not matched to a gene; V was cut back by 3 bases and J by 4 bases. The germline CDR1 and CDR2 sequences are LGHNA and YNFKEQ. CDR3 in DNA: TGTGCCAGCAGCCAGCAGGGGGCGAGCACCGGGGAGCTGTTTTTT. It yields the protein CASSQQGASTGELFF.